The rows below give T cell receptor beta chains drawn from one sample of a study of blood T cell repertoires in COVID-19. Assay used: immunoSEQ multiplex PCR; TCRdb lists only in-frame clones, some missing. The repertoire holds 55,000 to 80,000 clones, with about 91% as singletons. Specimen: peripheral blood. The receptors come from a man in his fifties or sixties with active COVID-19. CDR3s include the opening cysteine and the closing phenylalanine or tryptophan. The D gene is left open where the match is weak. Only part of the rows carry a size: once, few, many, or a class if the clone is expanded.

clone_size | d_call | j_call | v_call | cdr3_aa | cdr3_nt
. | . | TRBJ1-5 | TRBV29-1 | CSVEFIGGQPQHF | TGCAGCGTTGAATTTATAGGGGGTCAGCCCCAGCATTTT
. | TRBD2 | TRBJ2-5 | TRBV6-5 | CASSPRGTKRETQYF | TGTGCCAGCAGTCCGCGGGGGACTAAGAGAGAGACCCAGTACTTC
. | . | TRBJ2-2 | TRBV11-2 | CASSYRQDDTGELFF | TGTGCCAGCAGCTACCGACAGGATGACACCGGGGAGCTGTTTTTT
. | . | TRBJ1-3 | TRBV6-1 | CASSDHPRMGNTIYF | TGTGCCAGCAGTGATCACCCGCGGATGGGAAACACCATATATTTT
. | TRBD1 | TRBJ2-2 | TRBV19 | CASSIATRQGGTGELFF | TGTGCCAGTAGTATAGCGACGCGACAGGGGGGGACCGGGGAGCTGTTTTTT
. | TRBD1 | TRBJ2-7 | TRBV12-3/TRBV12-4 | CATGTVIYEQYF | TGTGCCACCGGGACAGTGATATACGAGCAGTACTTC
. | . | TRBJ1-5 | TRBV9 | CASSRRGGRQPQHF | TGTGCCAGCAGCAGGCGGGGGGGGAGACAGCCCCAGCATTTT
. | . | TRBJ2-1 | TRBV20-1 | CSASQEDEQFF | TGCAGTGCTAGCCAAGAGGATGAGCAGTTCTTC
. | . | TRBJ1-4 | TRBV4-1 | CASSRTNSREKLFF | TGCGCCAGCAGCCGTACAAACAGTCGCGAAAAACTGTTTTTT
. | . | TRBJ2-3 | TRBV13 | CASSPPGWGPGTDTQYF | TGTGCCAGCAGCCCCCCAGGGTGGGGGCCGGGCACAGATACGCAGTATTTT
. | TRBD2 | TRBJ2-1 | TRBV6-2/TRBV6-3 | CASSYGWGGEQFF | TGTGCCAGCAGTTACGGCTGGGGGGGGGAGCAGTTCTTC
. | . | TRBJ2-2 | TRBV9 | CASKRGGPGELFF | TGTGCCAGCAAAAGGGGGGGACCCGGGGAGCTGTTTTTT
. | . | TRBJ2-2 | TRBV7-9 | CASSPTSFPPGELFF | TGTGCCAGCAGCCCTACTAGTTTTCCCCCCGGGGAGCTGTTTTTT
. | . | TRBJ1-2 | TRBV5-1 | CASLPTGVSNYGYTF | TGCGCCAGCCTCCCTACCGGAGTATCCAACTATGGCTACACCTTC
. | . | TRBJ2-1 | TRBV10-3 | CAISEDTGWGDEQFF | TGTGCCATCAGTGAAGACACAGGATGGGGGGATGAGCAGTTCTTC
. | . | TRBJ2-7 | TRBV4-1 | CASSQRDSSTYEQYF | TGCGCCAGCAGCCAGCGGGACAGCTCCACCTACGAGCAGTACTTC
few | TRBD1 | TRBJ1-5 | TRBV3-1/TRBV3-2 | CASSQGNRGLLGNQPQHF | TGTGCCAGCAGCCAAGGAAATAGGGGGCTGTTGGGTAATCAGCCCCAGCATTTT
. | . | TRBJ2-2 | TRBV6-5 | CASRAYVTGELFF | TGTGCCAGCAGAGCCTACGTCACCGGGGAGCTGTTTTTT
. | . | TRBJ2-3 | TRBV5-1 | CASSSGSTDTQYF | TGCGCCAGCAGCAGCGGGAGCACAGATACGCAGTATTTT
. | . | TRBJ2-3 | TRBV7-2 | CASNPGSSTDTQYF | TGTGCCAGTAACCCGGGATCTAGCACAGATACGCAGTATTTT
. | TRBD1 | TRBJ1-2 | TRBV3-1/TRBV3-2 | CASSHRGTDGYTF | TGTGCCAGCAGCCACCGCGGGACAGATGGCTACACCTTC
. | TRBD1 | TRBJ2-7 | TRBV9 | CASSLLGDRDAEQYF | TGTGCCAGCAGCTTGTTGGGGGACAGGGATGCCGAGCAGTACTTC
. | . | TRBJ2-2 | TRBV18 | CASSPYGGNTGELFF | TGTGCCAGCTCACCATACGGGGGGAACACCGGGGAGCTGTTTTTT
. | . | TRBJ1-5 | TRBV7-8 | CASKLGASNQPQHF | TGTGCCAGCAAGTTAGGGGCAAGCAATCAGCCCCAGCATTTT